These 4 T cell receptor beta chains share one sample of origin, sequenced in a study of regulatory T cells in long-lasting Graves disease. Arm-PCR with iRepertoire HTBI primers amplified the CDR3 regions for these TCR beta libraries. TCRdb used MiXCR to reprocess the multiplex PCR reads, holding one entry per CDR3 protein. The sample includes approximately 470,000 distinct CDR3 sequences, around 16% seen only once; the top ten take approximately 12%. Time point denoted: newly diagnosed GD, antithyroid drugs for less than 3 months. From PBMCs, RNA was extracted and then used to make the TCR library. The sample was also linked to a second study, of T cells in Graves' hyperthyroidism and ophthalmopathy.

Sequenced material: peripheral blood mononuclear cells (PBMCs), taken at new diagnosis, from a patient treated with antithyroid drugs. These receptors came from a man aged 35 to 55 with Graves disease.

This clonotype was picked up many times. This sequence joins TRBV12-5 and TRBJ2-1; a possible D gene is TRBD1 (7 bases). This CDR3 comprises 14 residues. V was trimmed by 6 bases and J by 8 bases, leaving 17 bases between them. The germline V gene encodes CDR1 LGHNT and CDR2 FRNRAP. CDR3 in amino acids: CASGPGGPNHEQFF. The CDR3 bases are TGTGCTAGTGGCCCAGGGGGGCCAAATCATGAGCAGTTCTTC.

In this sample, this clonotype turned up many times. The J gene is TRBJ2-7, the V gene TRBV7-9; 12 bases are shared with TRBD2. Germline trimming cut 4 bases from V and 3 bases from J; bases unmatched to any gene: 10. Per germline, CDR1 SEHNR and CDR2 FQNEAQ (reference sequence). This CDR3 is 17 amino acids long. For the CDR3, the DNA is TGTGCCAGCAGCTCGCCTTCGACTAGCGGGAGATTCTACGAGCAGTACTTC. This gives the protein CASSSPSTSGRFYEQYF.

Ten or more counts support this clonotype. This rearrangement joins TRBV2 to TRBJ1-5; D ambiguous. Trimming removed 3 bases at V and 6 bases at J, with 18 bases between. This CDR3 comprises 16 residues. Germline lookup yields CDR1 SNHLY and CDR2 FYNNEI. The CDR3 region has the DNA TGTGCCAGCAGTGAGCGGGGAGCCCTAATCGGTCAGCCCCAGCATTTT. Its protein product is CASSERGALIGQPQHF. Based on the CDR3 plus reference TRBV2 and TRBJ1-5, the full variable domain is EPEVTQTPSHQVTQMGQEVILRCVPISNHLYFYWYRQILGQKVEFLVSFYNNEISEKSEIFDDQFSVERPDGSNFTLKIRSTKLEDSAMYFCASSERGALIGQPQHFGDGTRLSIL.

This clonotype turned up a few times. The chain combines TRBV24-1 with TRBJ1-2, with D unresolved. CDR3 length: 13 amino acids. Germline lookup yields CDR1 KGHDR and CDR2 SFDVKD. V lost 3 bases, J lost 5 bases, and 9 bases lay in between. The DNA for the CDR3 is TGTGCCACCAGTGATCTTGACGGATATGGCTACACCTTC. Amino acid sequence: CATSDLDGYGYTF.